This T cell receptor (beta chain) stems from a study of T cell responses to AZD1222 COVID-19 vaccine. About the study: Second doses that came at about 4 or about 12 weeks were put together.

The V end was cut by 4 bases, the J end by 8 bases, with 15 bases between. The germline CDR1 and CDR2 sequences are SGHRS and YFSETQ. CDR3 size: 14 residues. Sequenced by immunoSEQ multiplex PCR; TCRdb stores in-frame clones only, minus some. The profile shows about 100,000 clones, about nine tenths of them singletons. With respect to this clone: What it binds is unknown.

Study conclusions and caveats: CD4 TCRs covered the whole spike, strongest at regions 160-218 and 743-854. Just a handful of AZD1222 recipients tested seropositive at baseline.

The chain recombines TRBV5-1 with TRBJ2-2; D perhaps matches TRBD1 (6 bases). Sequencing was performed on peripheral blood, taken on day 0 of AZD1222 vaccination. The TCR originated in an adult in good health. The CDR3 region is CASSLTGPLGELFF. CDR3 nucleotides: TGCGCCAGCAGCCTGACAGGTCCCCTGGGGGAGCTGTTTTTT.